The TCR beta chain under discussion was sequenced for a study of cytomegalovirus exposure and HLA in healthy donors. Researchers ran the PCR with 60 Vbeta and 13 Jbeta primers. Assay used: immunoSEQ multiplex PCR; TCRdb lists only in-frame clones, some missing. The sample has 180,000 or so clones; around four fifths are singletons. This clone has only one observation. Other DNA sequences of this sample code for an identical CDR3. There are 13 residues in the CDR3. J is TRBJ2-7 and V is TRBV21-1; the table calls TRBD2, which could not be checked here. TRBV21-1 is deemed a pseudogene. This TCR came from a woman aged 50 to 60 in good health and CMV-seropositive. Sequencing was carried out using PBMCs. Here the CDR3 reads CASSKRPGGEQYF. The CDR3, as DNA: TGTGCTAGCAGCAAAAGGCCGGGAGGCGAGCAGTACTTC.